This is a list of T cell receptor beta chains from one sample in a study of Graves' ophthalmopathy and Graves' hyperthyroidism. A single record per CDR3 protein comes from TCRdb applying MiXCR to the multiplex PCR reads. Of over 500,000 distinct CDR3 sequences in the sample, about 20% were seen once. Sequencing was carried out using peripheral blood. The receptors were gathered from a woman younger than 35 with stable Graves' hyperthyroidism. Some clones in this sample may be carry-over from other donors' samples. Both conserved end residues are part of each CDR3. A D gene is named only where the DNA matches it firmly.

CASSYSGRTQRSYKQYF	TRBV6-5	TRBJ2-7	NA
CASSYWGRDQETQYF	TRBV6-5	TRBJ2-5	NA
CASTPGRQPQHF	TRBV19	TRBJ1-5	NA
CASSLGNDSPLHF	TRBV7-8	TRBJ1-6	NA
CASSYLNLYYEQYF	TRBV6-2/TRBV6-3	TRBJ2-7	NA
CASATGDGTEAFF	TRBV10-1	TRBJ1-1	NA
CASSSGTTKNIQYF	TRBV5-1	TRBJ2-4	NA
CASRPNTGIRGGNTIYF	TRBV12-3/TRBV12-4	TRBJ1-3	NA
CSARISGGRGELFF	TRBV20-1	TRBJ2-2	TRBD2
CSAAGQDGSGNTIYF	TRBV20-1	TRBJ1-3	NA
CASSPSGRWTGELFF	TRBV7-6	TRBJ2-2	TRBD2
CATQSLGRGGYNSPLHF	TRBV19	TRBJ1-6	NA
CASSPGVSGELFF	TRBV7-9	TRBJ2-2	NA
CASSLGWGSDYEQYF	TRBV12-3/TRBV12-4	TRBJ2-7	NA
CASSLGVELGLLNYGYTF	TRBV5-1	TRBJ1-2	NA
CASSPRSGQGTYEHYF	TRBV5-1	TRBJ2-7	TRBD1
CAVAGQPYNEQFF	TRBV20-1	TRBJ2-1	NA
CASTQGVTGSNVLTF	TRBV6-1	TRBJ2-6	TRBD1
CASTSRQGANTEAFF	TRBV6-5	TRBJ1-1	TRBD1
CASSPRSTGANTGELFF	TRBV9	TRBJ2-2	NA
CASSGKVSDGYTF	TRBV5-1	TRBJ1-2	NA
CASTPAGVTGELFF	TRBV6-2/TRBV6-3	TRBJ2-2	TRBD2
CASSYSMTGNYGYTF	TRBV6-5	TRBJ1-2	NA
CASSYPVGEQYF	TRBV6-2/TRBV6-3	TRBJ2-7	NA
CASSVGTASGNTIYF	TRBV12-3/TRBV12-4	TRBJ1-3	TRBD1
CASSPTAPGTGGETQYF	TRBV10-1	TRBJ2-5	TRBD1
CATHRGGGNIQYF	TRBV19	TRBJ2-4	NA
CASSTSHQPQHF	TRBV6-2/TRBV6-3	TRBJ1-5	NA
CASSLAGGTEQGYTF	TRBV7-9	TRBJ1-2	NA
CASTLAGGLYEQYF	TRBV6-1	TRBJ2-7	TRBD2
CVSTSGAQGYTF	TRBV6-2/TRBV6-3	TRBJ1-2	NA
CSADRGQETQYF	TRBV29-1	TRBJ2-5	TRBD1
CASSFRTAGQETQYF	TRBV7-8	TRBJ2-5	NA
CASSLSARPHGYTF	TRBV28	TRBJ1-2	NA
CASSGPNPHKNNYEQYF	TRBV6-1	TRBJ2-7	NA
CASSYSRGRTEAFF	TRBV6-5	TRBJ1-1	NA
CAWSEGDGYTF	TRBV30	TRBJ1-2	NA
CASSLVSGTYPYEQYF	TRBV5-1	TRBJ2-7	NA
CSARTGAPREQYF	TRBV20-1	TRBJ2-7	TRBD1
CASSPSVDLNTEAFF	TRBV27	TRBJ1-1	NA
CASSLMFGEQYF	TRBV11-1	TRBJ2-7	NA
CASSVSSSYNSPLHF	TRBV9	TRBJ1-6	NA
CASSQVIGTGNQPQHF	TRBV4-1	TRBJ1-5	TRBD1
CSASGLVEGETQYF	TRBV20-1	TRBJ2-5	NA
CASSPNRVSGNTIYF	TRBV18	TRBJ1-3	NA